These 11 T cell receptor beta chains came from one sample sequenced in a study of monozygotic twins with inflammatory bowel disease. Using the 5' RACE reads, TCRdb records one entry per CDR3 protein without DNA. The sample is made up of around 380,000 distinct CDR3 sequences, and the top ten hold approximately 2.3% of it. Sample: blood. Every receptor here comes from a human donor with ulcerative colitis or Crohn's disease, or a healthy co-twin of an affected twin (not recorded which).

V gene TRBV12-3 or TRBV12-4 combines with J gene TRBJ1-5. There are 14 residues in the CDR3. CDR3 region: CASSLSRRREPQHF.

The chain joins TRBV10-3 to TRBJ2-5; TCRdb proposes TRBD1, but this gene call is untestable without DNA. Germline-derived CDR1 and CDR2 are ENHRY and SYGVKD. The CDR3 is made up of 15 amino acids. Here the CDR3 reads CAISDETGKGETQYF.

The J gene is TRBJ2-1, the V gene TRBV12-3 or TRBV12-4; TCRdb gives TRBD2 as the D gene, but with no DNA this cannot be confirmed. The CDR3 is 15 amino acids. CDR3 sequence reads: CASSLLAGGQGEQFF.

The chain employs TRBV20-1 and TRBJ1-5; TCRdb lists TRBD1, though no DNA is available to test this call. The CDR3 runs 17 residues. CDR1 is DFQATT, CDR2 SNEGSKA, per germline (reference sequence). The CDR3 sequence: CSARPPNGGGGNQPQHF.

This chain uses TRBV7-8 with TRBJ2-1; TCRdb's D gene call, TRBD2, goes unchecked for lack of DNA. This CDR3 has 17 residues. Germline-derived CDR1 and CDR2 are SGHVS and FQNEAQ. The CDR3 region is CASSLGVAGGPLNEQFF.

The V call is TRBV20-1, the J call TRBJ1-2. Germline CDR1 reads DFQATT; CDR2 reads SNEGSKA (reference sequence). The CDR3 runs 15 residues. The CDR3 reads CSARDRAGWSYGYTF.

V gene TRBV4-3 combines with J gene TRBJ2-4. This CDR3 has 15 amino acids. Germline V gene sequence: CDR1 LGHNA, CDR2 YSLEER. The CDR3 region is CASSQEEGRKNIQYF.

This sequence joins TRBV4-2 and TRBJ1-2; TCRdb gives TRBD1 as the D gene, but with no DNA this cannot be confirmed. Germline V gives CDR1 LGHNA, CDR2 YNFKEQ. The CDR3 sequence is 19 residues long. The CDR3 loop reads CASSLIFRDRVRRDYGYTF.

This rearrangement joins TRBV20-1 to TRBJ1-5. The CDR3 totals 14 residues. Germline V gives CDR1 DFQATT, CDR2 SNEGSKA (reference sequence). CDR3 region: CSAREDNSNQPQHF.

This chain joins TRBV18 and TRBJ2-2. The CDR3 runs to 17 residues. Looked up from germline, CDR1 is KGHSH and CDR2 is LQKENI. The CDR3 sequence: CASSPPVGAANTGELFF.

The rearrangement uses TRBV6-2 or TRBV6-3 and TRBJ1-5; lacking DNA, the TRBD1 call made by TCRdb goes unchecked. Germline V gene sequence: CDR1 MNHEY, CDR2 SVGEGT. The CDR3 contains 15 residues. The CDR3 here is CASRRPGREVQPQHF.